Listed below are T cell receptor beta chains from one sample, sequenced in a study of blood T cell repertoires in COVID-19. Clones were sequenced by immunoSEQ multiplex PCR, and TCRdb holds only the in-frame ones, with some missing. The sample lists hundreds of thousands of clones, roughly 87% occurring once. The sample consisted of PBMCs or T cells enriched from blood (not recorded which). The receptors here all came from a young woman who had recovered from COVID-19. The CDR3 runs from the conserved cysteine through the conserved F or W. The order of the fields is clone size, D gene, J gene, V gene, CDR3 DNA, CDR3 protein. The D gene is left open where the match is weak. Clone size is stated in some rows and not others, as once, few, many or a class when expanded.

clone size: .; D gene: TRBD1; J gene: TRBJ1-5; V gene: TRBV6-2/TRBV6-3; CDR3 DNA: TGTGCCAGCAGTCGGGACAGGATGAATCAGCCCCAGCATTTT; CDR3 protein: CASSRDRMNQPQHF
clone size: .; D gene: .; J gene: TRBJ2-7; V gene: TRBV21-1; CDR3 DNA: TGTGCCAGCAGCAACTTTGGGACAGCCTCCTACGAGCAGTACTTC; CDR3 protein: CASSNFGTASYEQYF
clone size: .; D gene: TRBD1; J gene: TRBJ1-2; V gene: TRBV5-1; CDR3 DNA: TGCGCCAGCAGCTTCGGGACAGCTAACTATGGCTACACCTTC; CDR3 protein: CASSFGTANYGYTF
clone size: once; D gene: .; J gene: TRBJ2-7; V gene: TRBV5-6; CDR3 DNA: TGTGCCAGCAGCCCGACGGGACTCGCTTACTCCTACGAGCAGTACTTC; CDR3 protein: CASSPTGLAYSYEQYF
clone size: .; D gene: TRBD1; J gene: TRBJ1-1; V gene: TRBV27; CDR3 DNA: TGTGCCAGCAGTCCAACCGGGACAGGGGAGGAAACTGAAGCTTTCTTT; CDR3 protein: CASSPTGTGEETEAFF
clone size: .; D gene: .; J gene: TRBJ1-2; V gene: TRBV12-3/TRBV12-4; CDR3 DNA: TGTGCCAGCAGTTTAGGGGGAGTCGGGGGCTACACCTTC; CDR3 protein: CASSLGGVGGYTF
clone size: .; D gene: .; J gene: TRBJ1-2; V gene: TRBV18; CDR3 DNA: TGTGCCAGCTCACCTGAGACAGGTTCATATGGCTACACCTTC; CDR3 protein: CASSPETGSYGYTF
clone size: once; D gene: TRBD1; J gene: TRBJ1-2; V gene: TRBV5-4; CDR3 DNA: TGTGCCAGCAGCTTTCAGGGGGCGTTTTCTGGCTACACCTTC; CDR3 protein: CASSFQGAFSGYTF
clone size: .; D gene: TRBD1; J gene: TRBJ1-2; V gene: TRBV4-1; CDR3 DNA: TGCGCCAGCAGCCAAAGGCCAGGGGGTTATGGCTACACCTTC; CDR3 protein: CASSQRPGGYGYTF
clone size: once; D gene: TRBD1; J gene: TRBJ2-7; V gene: TRBV2; CDR3 DNA: TGTGCCAGCAGTGTTCAGACAGGGAGCGAGCAGTACTTC; CDR3 protein: CASSVQTGSEQYF
clone size: .; D gene: TRBD1; J gene: TRBJ2-5; V gene: TRBV2; CDR3 DNA: TGTGCCACAGGACAGGGAAGAGAGACCCAGTACTTC; CDR3 protein: CATGQGRETQYF
clone size: .; D gene: .; J gene: TRBJ1-6; V gene: TRBV12-3/TRBV12-4; CDR3 DNA: TGTGCCAGCCGCGGGGGGGGAAATTCACCCCTCCACTTT; CDR3 protein: CASRGGGNSPLHF
clone size: .; D gene: TRBD1; J gene: TRBJ2-6; V gene: TRBV5-1; CDR3 DNA: TGCGCCAGCAGCCCGACAGGGGCTGGGGCCAACGTCCTGACTTTC; CDR3 protein: CASSPTGAGANVLTF
clone size: .; D gene: TRBD2; J gene: TRBJ2-1; V gene: TRBV7-6; CDR3 DNA: TGTGCCAGCAGATTCTCGGGCGGGGGGGCCGGTGAGCAGTTCTTC; CDR3 protein: CASRFSGGGAGEQFF
clone size: .; D gene: TRBD1; J gene: TRBJ1-3; V gene: TRBV9; CDR3 DNA: TGTGCCAGCAGCGCCGAAGGGACAGCATCCGGAAGAAACACCATATATTTT; CDR3 protein: CASSAEGTASGRNTIYF
clone size: .; D gene: .; J gene: TRBJ1-3; V gene: TRBV5-6; CDR3 DNA: TGTGCCAGCAGCTTTGGCCCTTTCAACACCATATATTTT; CDR3 protein: CASSFGPFNTIYF
clone size: .; D gene: TRBD2; J gene: TRBJ2-1; V gene: TRBV4-1; CDR3 DNA: TGCGCCAGCACAGTACTAGCGGGAGTCGACAATGAGCAGTTCTTC; CDR3 protein: CASTVLAGVDNEQFF
clone size: .; D gene: .; J gene: TRBJ2-6; V gene: TRBV27; CDR3 DNA: TGTGCCAGCAGTTCATACCGGAGGGGCTCTGGGGCCAACGTCCTGACTTTC; CDR3 protein: CASSSYRRGSGANVLTF